These T cell receptor beta chains were read from a single sample in a study of PD-1 blockade in classical Hodgkin lymphoma. The protocol was immunoSEQ multiplex PCR, while the TCRdb copy is restricted to in-frame clones and leaves out a portion. The data show more than 25,000 clones, with about four fifths seen just once and around 0.6% held by the top ten. This specimen was CD4+ T cells from blood, taken before the fourth cycle of nivolumab. Source of these receptors: a human donor with classical Hodgkin lymphoma. Both conserved end residues are part of each CDR3. Fields, in order: CDR3 length, V gene, CDR3 protein.

len: 15
v_gene: TRBV6-6
CDR3aa: CASNAGGQRDQPQHF

len: 13
v_gene: TRBV11-2
CDR3aa: CASSLLRNQPQHF

len: 11
v_gene: TRBV6-4
CDR3aa: CASPTGVIGYF

len: 15
v_gene: TRBV4-1
CDR3aa: CASSQTGSQDQPRHF

len: 12
v_gene: TRBV5-8
CDR3aa: CASSLDSSPLHF

len: 14
v_gene: TRBV7-9
CDR3aa: CASSTSGGTYEQYF

len: 14
v_gene: TRBV19
CDR3aa: CASAITWVTGELFF

len: 15
v_gene: TRBV7-8
CDR3aa: CASSLVLGGGAEQFF

len: 12
v_gene: TRBV7-9
CDR3aa: CASSRGIPGYTF

len: 14
v_gene: TRBV7-8
CDR3aa: CASSIRQGLYEQYF